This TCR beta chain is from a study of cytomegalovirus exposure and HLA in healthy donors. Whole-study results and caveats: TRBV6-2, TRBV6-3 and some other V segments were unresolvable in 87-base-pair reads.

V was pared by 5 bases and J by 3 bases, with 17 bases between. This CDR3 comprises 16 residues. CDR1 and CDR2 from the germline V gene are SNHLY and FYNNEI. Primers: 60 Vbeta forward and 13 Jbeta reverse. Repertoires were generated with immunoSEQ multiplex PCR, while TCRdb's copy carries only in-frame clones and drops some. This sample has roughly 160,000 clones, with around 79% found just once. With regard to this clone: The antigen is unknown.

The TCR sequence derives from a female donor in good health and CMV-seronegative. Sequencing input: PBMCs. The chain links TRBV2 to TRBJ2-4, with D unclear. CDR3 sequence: CASSLLRQSDKNIQYF. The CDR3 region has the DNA TGTGCCAGCAGTTTACTACGTCAGTCGGACAAAAACATTCAGTACTTC.